This T cell receptor beta chain was documented in a study of blood T cell repertoires in COVID-19. Study background: Spain, Italy and the United States supplied samples that represented acute and convalescent COVID-19. Sources were T cells, B-cell-depleted T cells, or PBMCs; the material itself was cDNA or gDNA.

Trimming cost V 7 bases and J 6 bases; bases outside gene matches: 12. CDR3 length equals 16 residues. Germline V gene sequence: CDR1 LGHDT, CDR2 YNNKEL (reference sequence). Original analysis: Amplified reference gene primers provided the basis for estimating nucleated cell counts. The data were produced by immunoSEQ multiplex PCR, yet TCRdb's version contains in-frame clones alone and is incomplete. V and J calls and clone size are as listed in that table; D and trimming were resolved from the DNA. This sample carries 35,000 to 45,000 clones, approximately 80% of them seen once, and the ten largest clones take roughly 19%.

This TCR derives from a man in his 70s with acute or convalescent COVID-19. The rearrangement links TRBV3-1 (or the pseudogene TRBV3-2) to TRBJ2-2, with 9 bases identical to TRBD2. The sequencing input was peripheral blood. The CDR3 reads CASMGASGVPAGELFF. DNA of the CDR3: TGTGCCAGCATGGGGGCTAGCGGGGTGCCCGCCGGGGAGCTGTTTTTT.